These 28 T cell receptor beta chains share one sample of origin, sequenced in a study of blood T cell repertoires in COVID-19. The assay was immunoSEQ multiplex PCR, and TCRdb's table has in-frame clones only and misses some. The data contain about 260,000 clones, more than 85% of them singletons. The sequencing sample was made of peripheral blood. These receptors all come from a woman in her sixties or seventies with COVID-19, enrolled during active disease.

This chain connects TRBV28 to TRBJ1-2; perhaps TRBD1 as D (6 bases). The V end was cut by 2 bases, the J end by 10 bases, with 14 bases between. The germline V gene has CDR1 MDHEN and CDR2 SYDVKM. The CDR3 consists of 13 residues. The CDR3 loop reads CASSLGIDRFYTF. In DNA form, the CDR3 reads TGTGCCAGCAGTTTAGGGATTGACAGGTTCTACACCTTC.

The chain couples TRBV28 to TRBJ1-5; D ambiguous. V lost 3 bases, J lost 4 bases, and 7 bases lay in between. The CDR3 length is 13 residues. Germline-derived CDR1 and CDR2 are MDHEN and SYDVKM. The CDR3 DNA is TGTGCCAGCAGTTTTGTTGAGAATCAGCCCCAGCATTTT. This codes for CASSFVENQPQHF. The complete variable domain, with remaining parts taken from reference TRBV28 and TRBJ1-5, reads DVKVTQSSRYLVKRTGEKVFLECVQDMDHENMFWYRQDPGLGLRLIYFSYDVKMKEKGDIPEGYSVSREKKERFSLILESASTNQTSMYLCASSFVENQPQHFGDGTRLSIL.

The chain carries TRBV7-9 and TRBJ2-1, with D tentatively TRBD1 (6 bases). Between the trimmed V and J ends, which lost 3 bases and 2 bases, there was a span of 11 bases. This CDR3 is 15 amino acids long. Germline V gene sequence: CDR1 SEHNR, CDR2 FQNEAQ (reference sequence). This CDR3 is CASSFVQGPYNEQFF. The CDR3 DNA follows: TGTGCCAGCAGCTTTGTACAGGGACCCTACAATGAGCAGTTCTTC.

The CDR3 spells CAWSARGPLHF. The CDR3 region has the DNA TGTGCCTGGAGTGCCCGAGGGCCCCTCCACTTT. V gene TRBV30 combines with J gene TRBJ1-6; no firm D call. CDR3 length: 11 amino acids. Trimming shortened V by 1 base and J by 13 bases, and 8 bases separated the two germline ends. Per the germline V gene, CDR1 is GTSNPN and CDR2 is SVGIG (reference sequence). The full variable domain, in which reference TRBV30 and TRBJ1-6 provide the parts outside the CDR3, is SQTIHQWPATLVQPVGSPLSLECTVEGTSNPNLYWYRQAAGRGLQLLFYSVGIGQISSEVPQNLSASRPQDRQFILSSKKLLLSDSGFYLCAWSARGPLHFGNGTRLTVT.

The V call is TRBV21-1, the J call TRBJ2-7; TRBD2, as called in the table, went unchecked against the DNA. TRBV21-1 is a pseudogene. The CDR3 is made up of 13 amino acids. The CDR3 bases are TGTGCCAGCCGGAGGAGGAGGGCAGGCGAGCAGTACTTC. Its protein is CASRRRRAGEQYF.

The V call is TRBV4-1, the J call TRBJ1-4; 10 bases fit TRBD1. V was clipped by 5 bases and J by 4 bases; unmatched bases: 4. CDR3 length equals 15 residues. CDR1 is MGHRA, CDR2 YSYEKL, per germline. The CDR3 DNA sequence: TGCGCCAGCAGCAAGACAGGGGGCTTTAATGAAAAACTGTTTTTT. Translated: CASSKTGGFNEKLFF.

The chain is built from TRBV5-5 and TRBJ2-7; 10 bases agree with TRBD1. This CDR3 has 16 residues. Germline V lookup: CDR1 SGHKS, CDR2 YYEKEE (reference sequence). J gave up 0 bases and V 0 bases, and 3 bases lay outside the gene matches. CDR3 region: CASSLEGQGISYEQYF. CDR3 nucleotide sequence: TGTGCCAGCAGCTTGGAGGGACAGGGGATCTCCTACGAGCAGTACTTC.

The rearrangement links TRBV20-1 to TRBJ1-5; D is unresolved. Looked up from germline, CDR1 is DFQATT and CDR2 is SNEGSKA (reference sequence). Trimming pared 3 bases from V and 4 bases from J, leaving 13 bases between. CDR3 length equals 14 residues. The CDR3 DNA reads TGCAGTGCTAGTGCCGGGAGTAGTAATCAGCCCCAGCATTTT. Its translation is CSASAGSSNQPQHF.

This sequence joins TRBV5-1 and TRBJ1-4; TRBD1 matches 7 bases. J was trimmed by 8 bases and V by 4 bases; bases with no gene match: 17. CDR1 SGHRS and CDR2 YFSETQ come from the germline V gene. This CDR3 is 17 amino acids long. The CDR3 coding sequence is TGCGCCAGCAGCCCTGGACAGGAGGCAAGCCTGCTCGAAAAACTGTTTTTT. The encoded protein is CASSPGQEASLLEKLFF. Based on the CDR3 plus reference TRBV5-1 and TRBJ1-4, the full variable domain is KAGVTQTPRYLIKTRGQQVTLSCSPISGHRSVSWYQQTPGQGLQFLFEYFSETQRNKGNFPGRFSGRQFSNSRSEMNVSTLELGDSALYLCASSPGQEASLLEKLFFGSGTQLSVL.

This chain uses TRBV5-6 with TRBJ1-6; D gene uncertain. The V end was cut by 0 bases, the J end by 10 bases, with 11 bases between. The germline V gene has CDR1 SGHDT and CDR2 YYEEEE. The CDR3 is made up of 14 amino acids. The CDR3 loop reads CASSLAVPGSPLHF. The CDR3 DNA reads TGTGCCAGCAGCTTGGCGGTCCCGGGGTCACCCCTCCACTTT.

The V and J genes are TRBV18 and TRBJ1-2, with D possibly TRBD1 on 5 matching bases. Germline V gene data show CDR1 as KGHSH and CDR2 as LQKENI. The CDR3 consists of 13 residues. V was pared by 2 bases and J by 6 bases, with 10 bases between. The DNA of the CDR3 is TGTGCCAGCTCACCAGGGGCAGTAAATGGCTACACCTTC. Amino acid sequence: CASSPGAVNGYTF.

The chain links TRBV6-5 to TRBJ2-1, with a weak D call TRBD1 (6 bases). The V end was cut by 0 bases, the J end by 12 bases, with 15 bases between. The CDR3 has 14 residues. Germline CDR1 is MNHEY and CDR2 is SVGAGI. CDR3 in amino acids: CASSYSIQGKVQFF. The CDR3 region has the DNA TGTGCCAGCAGTTACTCGATTCAGGGGAAGGTGCAGTTCTTC.

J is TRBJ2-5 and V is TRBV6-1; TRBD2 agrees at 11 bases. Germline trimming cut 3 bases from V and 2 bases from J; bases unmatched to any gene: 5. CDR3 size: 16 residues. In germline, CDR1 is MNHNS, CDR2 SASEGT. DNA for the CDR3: TGTGCCAGCAGTGACCGAGGGACTAGCGGACAAGAGACCCAGTACTTC. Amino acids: CASSDRGTSGQETQYF.

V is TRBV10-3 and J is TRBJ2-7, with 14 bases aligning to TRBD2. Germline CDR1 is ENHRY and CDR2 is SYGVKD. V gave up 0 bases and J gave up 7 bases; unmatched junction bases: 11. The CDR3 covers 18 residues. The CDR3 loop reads CAISESTPGTSGRVEQYF. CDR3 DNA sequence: TGTGCCATCAGTGAGTCGACCCCGGGGACTAGCGGGAGAGTTGAGCAGTACTTC.

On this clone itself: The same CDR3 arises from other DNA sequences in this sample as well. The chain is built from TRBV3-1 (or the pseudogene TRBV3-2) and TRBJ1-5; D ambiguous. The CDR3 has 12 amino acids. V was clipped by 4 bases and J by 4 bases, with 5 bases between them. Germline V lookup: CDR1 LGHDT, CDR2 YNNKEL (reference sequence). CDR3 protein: CASSPGNQPQHF. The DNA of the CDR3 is TGTGCCAGCAGCCCGGGGAATCAGCCCCAGCATTTT.

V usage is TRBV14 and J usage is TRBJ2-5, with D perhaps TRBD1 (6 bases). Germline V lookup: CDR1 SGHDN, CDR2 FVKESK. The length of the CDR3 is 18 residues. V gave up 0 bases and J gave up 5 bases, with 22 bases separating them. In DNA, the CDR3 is TGTGCCAGCAGCCAAGAATTATTAGGGACATCGATCGGTGAGACCCAGTACTTC. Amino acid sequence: CASSQELLGTSIGETQYF.

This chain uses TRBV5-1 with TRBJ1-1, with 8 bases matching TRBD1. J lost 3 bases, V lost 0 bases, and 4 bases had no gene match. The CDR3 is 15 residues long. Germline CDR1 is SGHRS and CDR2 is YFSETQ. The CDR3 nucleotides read TGCGCCAGCAGCTTGGCCGGACAGGGTCACACTGAAGCTTTCTTT. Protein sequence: CASSLAGQGHTEAFF.

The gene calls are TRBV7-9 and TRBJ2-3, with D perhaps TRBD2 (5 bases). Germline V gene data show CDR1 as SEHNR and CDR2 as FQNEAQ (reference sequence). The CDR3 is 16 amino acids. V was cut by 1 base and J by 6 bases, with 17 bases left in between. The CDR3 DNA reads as TGTGCCAGCAGCTTAGACGGAGCGGTCGTGGGGGATACGCAGTATTTT. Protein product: CASSLDGAVVGDTQYF.

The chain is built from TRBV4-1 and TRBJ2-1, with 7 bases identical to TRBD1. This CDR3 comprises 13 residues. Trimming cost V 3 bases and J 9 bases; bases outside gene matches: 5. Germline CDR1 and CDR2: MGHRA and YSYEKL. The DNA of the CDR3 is TGCGCCAGCAGCCAGGACAGGTGGGGTGAGCAGTTCTTC. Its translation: CASSQDRWGEQFF.

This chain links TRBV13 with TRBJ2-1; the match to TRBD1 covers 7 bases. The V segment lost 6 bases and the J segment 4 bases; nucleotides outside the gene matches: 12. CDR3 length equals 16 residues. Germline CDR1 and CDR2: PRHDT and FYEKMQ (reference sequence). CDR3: CASSSRGYGGYNEQFF. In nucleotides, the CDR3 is TGTGCCAGCAGTAGCAGGGGGTACGGCGGATACAATGAGCAGTTCTTC. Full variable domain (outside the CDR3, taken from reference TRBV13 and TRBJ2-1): AAGVIQSPRHLIKEKRETATLKCYPIPRHDTVYWYQQGPGQDPQFLISFYEKMQSDKGSIPDRFSAQQFSDYHSELNMSSLELGDSALYFCASSSRGYGGYNEQFFGPGTRLTVL.

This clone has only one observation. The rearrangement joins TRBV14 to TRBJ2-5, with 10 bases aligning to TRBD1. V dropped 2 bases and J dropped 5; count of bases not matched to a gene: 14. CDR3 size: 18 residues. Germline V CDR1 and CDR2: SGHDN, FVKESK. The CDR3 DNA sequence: TGTGCCAGCAGCCAAAGAATCGGGACAGGGGCCGCGTTTGAGACCCAGTACTTC. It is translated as CASSQRIGTGAAFETQYF.

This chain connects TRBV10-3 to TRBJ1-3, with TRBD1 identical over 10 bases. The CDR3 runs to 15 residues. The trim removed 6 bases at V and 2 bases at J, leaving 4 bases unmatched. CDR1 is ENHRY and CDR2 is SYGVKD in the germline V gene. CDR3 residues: CAIRDGQGAGNTIYF. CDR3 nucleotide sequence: TGTGCCATCAGGGACGGACAGGGGGCTGGAAACACCATATATTTT.

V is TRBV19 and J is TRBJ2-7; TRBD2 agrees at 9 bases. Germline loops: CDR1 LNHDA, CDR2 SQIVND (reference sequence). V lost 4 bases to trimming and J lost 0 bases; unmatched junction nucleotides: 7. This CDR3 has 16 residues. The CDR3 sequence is CASSNPAGGGSYEQYF. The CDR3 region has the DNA TGTGCCAGTAGTAACCCGGCGGGAGGGGGCTCCTACGAGCAGTACTTC.

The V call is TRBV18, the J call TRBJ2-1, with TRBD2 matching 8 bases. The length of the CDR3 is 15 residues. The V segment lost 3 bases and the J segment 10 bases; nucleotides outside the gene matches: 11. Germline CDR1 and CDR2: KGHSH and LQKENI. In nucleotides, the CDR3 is TGTGCCAGCTCACCGTTCGCGGCTAGCGGGCTAGAGCAGTTCTTC. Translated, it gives CASSPFAASGLEQFF.

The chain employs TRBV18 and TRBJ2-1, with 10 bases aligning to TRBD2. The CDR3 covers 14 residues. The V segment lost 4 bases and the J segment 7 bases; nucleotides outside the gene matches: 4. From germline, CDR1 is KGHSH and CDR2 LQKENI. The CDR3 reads CASSRQREGNEQFF. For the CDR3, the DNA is TGTGCCAGCTCACGGCAGCGGGAGGGGAATGAGCAGTTCTTC.

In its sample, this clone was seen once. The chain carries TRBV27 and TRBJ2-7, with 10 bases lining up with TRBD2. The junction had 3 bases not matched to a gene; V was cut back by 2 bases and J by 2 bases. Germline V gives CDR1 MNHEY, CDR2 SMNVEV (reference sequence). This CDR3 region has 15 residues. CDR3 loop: CASSLTLAGTYEQYF. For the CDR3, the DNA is TGTGCCAGCAGTTTAACACTAGCGGGAACCTACGAGCAGTACTTC.

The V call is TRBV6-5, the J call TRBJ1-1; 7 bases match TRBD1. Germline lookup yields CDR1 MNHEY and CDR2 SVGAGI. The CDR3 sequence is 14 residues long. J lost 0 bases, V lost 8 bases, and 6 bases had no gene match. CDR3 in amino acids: CASPKTGLNTEAFF. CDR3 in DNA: TGTGCCAGCCCAAAGACAGGGCTGAACACTGAAGCTTTCTTT.

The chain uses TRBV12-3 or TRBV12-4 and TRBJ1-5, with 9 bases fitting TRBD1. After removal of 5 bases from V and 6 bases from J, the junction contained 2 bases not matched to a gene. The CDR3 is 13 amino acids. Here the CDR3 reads CASSGDRVQPQHF. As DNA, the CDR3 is TGTGCCAGCAGTGGGGACAGGGTTCAGCCCCAGCATTTT.